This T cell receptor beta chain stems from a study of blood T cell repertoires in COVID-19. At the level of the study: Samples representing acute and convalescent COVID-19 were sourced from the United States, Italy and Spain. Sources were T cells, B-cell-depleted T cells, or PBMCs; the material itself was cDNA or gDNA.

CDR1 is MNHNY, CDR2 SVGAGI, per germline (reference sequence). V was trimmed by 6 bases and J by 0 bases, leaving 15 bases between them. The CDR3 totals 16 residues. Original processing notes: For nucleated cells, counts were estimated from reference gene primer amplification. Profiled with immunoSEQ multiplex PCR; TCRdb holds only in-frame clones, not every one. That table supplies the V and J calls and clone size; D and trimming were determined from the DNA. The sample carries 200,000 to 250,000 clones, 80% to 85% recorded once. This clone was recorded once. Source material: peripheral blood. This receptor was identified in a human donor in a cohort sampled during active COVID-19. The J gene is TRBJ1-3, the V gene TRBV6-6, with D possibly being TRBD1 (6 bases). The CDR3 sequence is CASSYPQGRSGNTIYF. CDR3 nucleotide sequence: TGTGCCAGCAGCTACCCTCAGGGGCGCTCTGGAAACACCATATATTTT.